These 32 T cell receptor beta chains were all obtained from the same sample, sequenced in a study of tumor-infiltrating lymphocytes in primary liver carcinoma. Unsorted bulk tissue, roughly 20-32 mg of it, served as the source for co-extraction of RNA and DNA. Total RNA (around 0.45 ug) served as template for TCR beta cDNA synthesis primed by a constant-region primer. A slightly modified ARM-PCR protocol with three nested multiplex PCR rounds produced these TCR beta libraries. With TRBV1-TRBV30 forward primers and a C-beta reverse primer, the first two PCR rounds were run for around 10 cycles each. Using its own MiXCR run on the multiplex PCR reads, TCRdb lists one record per CDR3 protein. The profile shows about 20,000 distinct CDR3 sequences, 60% to 80% of them singletons. Sequencing was carried out using liver tumor tissue from sampling region 4. The subset here: tumor region T4, right-lateral pole. The receptors shown here come from a woman in her thirties with primary liver carcinoma and hepatitis B virus infection.

The chain uses TRBV12-3 or TRBV12-4 and TRBJ2-2; a possible D gene is TRBD2 (6 bases). V lost 6 bases and J lost 4, with 15 bases in between. The CDR3 is 15 residues long. For the CDR3, the DNA is TGTGCCAGCAGCCCCCCTGTAGCGGTCACCGGGGAGCTGTTTTTT. This encodes CASSPPVAVTGELFF.

In regard to this clonotype: A junction end diverges from the germline sequence, so it may reflect a read error. The rearrangement links TRBV28 to TRBJ1-4; D might be TRBD1 (6 bases). The germline gives CDR1 MDHEN, CDR2 SYDVKM. There are 15 residues in the CDR3. The CDR3 reads CASRPFRDKGGKLFF. The CDR3 DNA reads as TGTGCCAGCAGGCCTTTCCGGGACAAGGGTGGAAAACTGTTCTTT.

On this clonotype: Germline and junction disagree at one end, which may indicate a read error. This chain uses TRBV28 with TRBJ2-7, with a possible D match to TRBD1 (6 bases). The CDR3 runs 13 residues. CDR1 and CDR2 from the germline V gene are MDHEN and SYDVKM. The CDR3 sequence: CTSRTVESYERYF. CDR3 bases: TGTACCAGTAGGACAGTGGAATCCTACGAGCGGTACTTC.

The J gene is TRBJ1-5, the V gene TRBV12-3 or TRBV12-4; unclear D gene. Trimming left V 6 bases short and J 11 bases short, with 26 bases between. This CDR3 spans 16 amino acids. The CDR3 here is CASSRLDTGIDQTQHF. DNA for the CDR3: TGTGCCAGCAGCCGATTAGATACGGGGATCGATCAAACCCAGCATTTT.

For this clonotype: One end of the junction varies from germline; a read error may be responsible. The CDR3 here is CASSLVSGGSRQETQYF. CDR3 sequence (DNA): TGTGCCAGCAGTTTAGTTAGTGGAGGCAGTCGGCAAGAGACCCAGTACTTC. This chain links TRBV11-2 with TRBJ2-5; D perhaps matches TRBD2 (5 bases). The V gene's germline CDR1 is SGHAT and CDR2 FQNNGV. The CDR3 length is 17 residues.

Comment on this clonotype: Since the CDR3 does not end with the conserved phenylalanine or tryptophan, this likely comes from a read error. The chain has TRBV5-1 and TRBJ2-7, with 8 bases identical to TRBD1. The germline gives CDR1 SGHRS, CDR2 YFSETQ. The CDR3 consists of 15 residues. CDR3 nucleotide sequence: TGTGCCAGCAGTTTTTCGACAGGGGACACCTACAAGCAGTACTTA. Translating it yields CASSFSTGDTYKQYL.

The table lists this clonotype with a few counts. V is TRBV24-1 and J is TRBJ2-2; TRBD1 or TRBD2 may be the D gene (5 bases each). Germline V gene data show CDR1 as KGHDR and CDR2 as SFDVKD. With 9 bases removed from V and 0 bases from J, the gap between germline ends came to 19 bases. The CDR3 has 17 residues. The CDR3 loop reads CATGPPGLGANTGELFF. The CDR3 DNA is TGTGCCACCGGCCCGCCGGGGCTTGGCGCGAACACCGGGGAGCTGTTTTTT.

This chain joins TRBV4-3 and TRBJ2-3; D call uncertain. Germline CDR1 reads LGHNA; CDR2 reads YSLEER. The CDR3 extends over 18 amino acids. The CDR3 DNA reads as TGCGCAAGCTGCCAGTCGGTCTCGCTGGGTGATCCCGATGATACGCAGTATTTT. Its translation: CASCQSVSLGDPDDTQYF.

As for this clonotype: Given the absence of the conserved phenylalanine or tryptophan at the CDR3 end, a read error is likely. The rearrangement links TRBV6-1 to TRBJ1-2; no definite D call. Germline-derived CDR1 and CDR2 are MNHNS and SASEGT. Trimming stripped 2 bases from V and 4 bases from J, with 23 bases between. The CDR3 totals 18 residues. CDR3 residues: CASSERFLAPRSSYGYTL. DNA of the CDR3: TGTGCCAGCAGTGAACGGTTCCTGGCCCCTAGATCTAGCTATGGCTACACCCTC.

Regarding this clonotype: A read error may account for a junction end that differs from germline. The CDR3 region is CASGIGQGYTGAFF. The DNA for the CDR3 is TGTGCCAGCGGCATCGGGCAGGGCTACACTGGAGCTTTCTTT. V gene TRBV11-1 combines with J gene TRBJ1-1; a weak D match, TRBD1 (5 bases). This CDR3 has 14 amino acids. Germline V CDR1 and CDR2: SGHAT, FQDESV (reference sequence).

This clonotype showed up just once. A read error is likely, as this CDR3 ends without the conserved phenylalanine or tryptophan. The genes are TRBV11-3 and TRBJ2-1; 12 bases map to TRBD2. CDR3 length: 14 residues. Germline CDR1 and CDR2: SGHNT and YENEEA. V shed 5 bases, J shed 11 bases, and the junction held 7 bases outside the gene matches. The CDR3 sequence: CASSRLAGVYKQFS. In DNA, the CDR3 is TGTGCCAGCAGCCGACTAGCGGGGGTGTATAAGCAGTTCTCC.

The genes are TRBV7-9 and TRBJ2-7; possible D gene TRBD2, 6 bases. This CDR3 comprises 15 residues. V shed 10 bases and J shed 4 bases, with 23 bases lying between them. CDR1 is SEHNR and CDR2 is FQNEAQ in the germline V gene (reference sequence). CDR3 loop: CANSRGLAAPYEQYF. The CDR3 bases are TGTGCCAACAGTAGGGGACTTGCCGCACCTTACGAGCAGTACTTC. Using reference TRBV7-9 and TRBJ2-7 for the parts outside the CDR3, the full variable domain is DTGVSQNPRHKITKRGQNVTFRCDPISEHNRLYWYRQTLGQGPEFLTYFQNEAQLEKSRLLSDRFSAERPKGSFSTLEIQRTEQGDSAMYLCANSRGLAAPYEQYFGPGTRLTVT.

For this clonotype: Its ends do not fully match the called genes, so a read error is possible. The V call is TRBV5-1, the J call TRBJ2-7, with D perhaps matching TRBD1 or TRBD2 (5 bases each). The CDR3 totals 14 residues. The V gene's germline CDR1 is SGHRS and CDR2 YFSETQ. The CDR3, as DNA: TGCGCCAGCATGAGGGGAACAGGCTCCTACGAGCTGTATTTC. It yields the protein CASMRGTGSYELYF.

This clonotype occurred many times. In DNA form, the CDR3 reads TGTGCCAGCAGCCCCTGGGGAAAACTGTTTTTT. Protein: CASSPWGKLFF. The rearrangement links TRBV11-2 to TRBJ1-4; no clear D. V lost 5 bases and J 10 bases, leaving 8 bases between the germline ends. CDR1 is SGHAT, CDR2 FQNNGV, per germline. CDR3 length equals 11 residues.

As to this clonotype: Just one base apart from a much larger clone, this may be a read error. This chain connects TRBV11-2 to TRBJ2-1; D is perhaps TRBD1 (6 bases). This CDR3 has 17 amino acids. The germline V gene encodes CDR1 SGHAT and CDR2 FQNNGV. The chain's CDR3 is CASSLGGLTISYSEQFF. CDR3 DNA sequence: TGTGCCAGCAGCTTAGGGGGGCTAACTATCTCCTACAGTGAGCAGTTCTTC.

Notes on this clonotype: As the CDR3 is not closed by the conserved phenylalanine or tryptophan, this likely results from a read error. This sequence joins TRBV5-5 and TRBJ1-6; a possible D gene is TRBD1 (5 bases). Germline V gene sequence: CDR1 SGHKS, CDR2 YYEKEE (reference sequence). Trimming shortened V by 3 bases and J by 6 bases, and 10 bases separated the two germline ends. The CDR3 is made up of 14 amino acids. Here the CDR3 reads CASSSDISNSPLHL. The CDR3 DNA is TGTGCCAGCAGCTCGGACATCAGTAATTCACCCCTCCACTTA.

Turning to this clonotype: At one end, the junction sequence differs from germline, possibly due to a read error. The chain joins TRBV5-6 to TRBJ2-2, with D possibly being TRBD2 (5 bases). CDR3 length equals 15 residues. Looked up from germline, CDR1 is SGHDT and CDR2 is YYEEEE. CDR3 nucleotide sequence: TGTGCCAGCAGGTTGGCACCCAGAGTGACCGGGGAGCTTTTTTTT. It is translated as CASRLAPRVTGELFF.

A remark on this clonotype: Mismatch with germline at one junction end may stem from a read error. The V gene is TRBV12-3 or TRBV12-4, the J gene TRBJ1-2; no clear D. The CDR3 covers 15 residues. The CDR3 protein is CANSLGLSHEYGYTF. The CDR3 DNA is TGTGCCAACAGTTTAGGTCTCTCCCATGAGTATGGCTACACCTTC.

The chain employs TRBV11-2 and TRBJ2-7; D might be TRBD2 (6 bases). V lost 1 base, J lost 9 bases, and 19 bases lay in between. This CDR3 region has 15 residues. In germline, CDR1 is SGHAT, CDR2 FQNNGV. DNA for the CDR3: TGTGCCAGCAGCTTAGGAGTTAGCGGTTCCATCGGGCAGTACTTC. Protein product: CASSLGVSGSIGQYF.

This clonotype came up many times. The chain uses TRBV7-3 and TRBJ2-2, with D tentatively TRBD1 (5 bases). Trimming took 5 bases from V and 6 from J, leaving 10 bases between them. The CDR3 spans 13 residues. Germline CDR1 is SGHTA and CDR2 is FQGTGA. The CDR3 nucleotides are TGTGCCAGCAGCCCCGTGGGGCCCGGGGAGCTGTTTTTT. It codes for CASSPVGPGELFF. Supplemented by reference TRBV7-3 and TRBJ2-2, the full variable domain reads GAGVSQTPSNKVTEKGKYVELRCDPISGHTALYWYRQSLGQGPEFLIYFQGTGAADDSGLPNDRFFAVRPEGSVSTLKIQRTERGDSAVYLCASSPVGPGELFFGEGSRLTVL.

A note on this clonotype: An end of the junction differs from the germline gene, which may be a read error. The rearrangement joins TRBV6-5 to TRBJ1-2, with D possibly TRBD1 on 6 matching bases. The V gene's germline CDR1 is MNHEY and CDR2 SVGAGI. The CDR3 loop spans 14 amino acids. The CDR3 is CASSYIVQGSGYTF. CDR3 bases: TGTGCCAGCAGTTATATCGTACAGGGCAGCGGCTATACCTTC.

Regarding this clonotype: Relative to the germline gene, one junction end is altered; a read error may explain this. This sequence joins TRBV7-9 and TRBJ2-1; 7 positions agree with TRBD2. Germline lookup yields CDR1 SEHNR and CDR2 FQNEAQ (reference sequence). The CDR3 is made up of 17 amino acids. CDR3 loop: CARSLVFGGSSYNEQFF. The CDR3 bases are TGTGCCAGAAGCTTAGTTTTTGGCGGGAGCTCATACAATGAGCAGTTCTTC.

With respect to this clonotype: One end of the junction is discordant with germline, which a read error may explain. The chain has TRBV7-8 and TRBJ2-2, with TRBD2 matching 7 bases. This CDR3 has 16 amino acids. In germline, CDR1 is SGHVS, CDR2 FQNEAQ. CDR3 amino acids: CANSLERRENTRELFF. CDR3 bases: TGTGCCAACAGCTTAGAGCGGCGGGAGAACACCCGGGAGCTGTTTTTT. The whole variable domain, remainder taken from reference TRBV7-8 and TRBJ2-2, is GAGVSQSPRYKVAKRGQDVALRCDPISGHVSLFWYQQALGQGPEFLTYFQNEAQLDKSGLPSDRFFAERPEGSVSTLKIQRTQQEDSAVYLCANSLERRENTRELFFGEGSRLTVL.

Points on this clonotype: Sequence at one end of the junction differs from germline and may be a read error. The chain joins TRBV6-6 to TRBJ2-3, with a possible D match to TRBD1 (5 bases). This CDR3 spans 17 amino acids. Germline V gene sequence: CDR1 MNHNY, CDR2 SVGAGI (reference sequence). The CDR3 is CAISCQTGHRRTDTQYF. CDR3 nucleotides: TGTGCCATCAGTTGCCAGACCGGACATCGACGCACAGATACGCAGTATTTT.

Notes on this clonotype: No conserved phenylalanine or tryptophan is present at the end of the CDR3, so a read error is the likely explanation. The chain links TRBV29-1 to TRBJ2-1; 10 bases agree with TRBD2. In germline, CDR1 is SQVTM, CDR2 ANQGSEA. CDR3 size: 17 residues. The J segment lost 12 bases and the V segment lost 1 base, leaving 18 bases of the junction unmatched. CDR3 region: CSVEGSQSGRASDVQFL. CDR3 bases: TGCAGCGTTGAAGGGTCGCAGAGCGGGAGGGCCAGCGATGTGCAGTTCTTA.

In regard to this clonotype: Relative to the germline gene, one junction end is altered; a read error may explain this. This sequence joins TRBV4-3 and TRBJ2-1; a weak D match, TRBD2 (6 bases). CDR1 is LGHNA, CDR2 YSLEER, per germline. The CDR3 runs to 16 residues. CDR3 sequence reads: CTSSQDAGSPYNEQFF. As DNA, the CDR3 is TGCACCAGCAGCCAAGATGCGGGAAGCCCCTACAATGAACAGTTCTTC.

Of note for this clonotype: One end of the junction does not line up with germline, which may come from a read error. The chain is built from TRBV7-8 and TRBJ2-2; TRBD2 matches 12 bases. This CDR3 spans 18 amino acids. Germline CDR1 is SGHVS and CDR2 is FQNEAQ. Here the CDR3 DNA reads TGTACCAGCAACTCCTTTAGACTAGCGGGAGAGGACACCGGGGAGCTGCTTTTT. Translating gives CTSNSFRLAGEDTGELLF.

As concerns this clonotype: At one end, the junction sequence differs from germline, possibly due to a read error. The chain employs TRBV4-3 and TRBJ2-7, with 7 bases matching TRBD2. The germline V gene has CDR1 LGHNA and CDR2 YSLEER. This CDR3 is 18 amino acids long. The CDR3 DNA reads TGCGCCAGCAGCCAAATTGTGACGGGGGGTCACATTAGCTACGGGCAGTACTTC. This sequence encodes CASSQIVTGGHISYGQYF.

The chain joins TRBV4-3 to TRBJ2-1, with 8 bases aligning to TRBD2. The CDR3 is 16 amino acids. The V segment lost 3 bases and the J segment 2 bases; nucleotides outside the gene matches: 6. From germline, CDR1 is LGHNA and CDR2 YSLEER. CDR3 amino acids: CASSQDAGGPYNEQFF. Here the CDR3 DNA reads TGCGCCAGCAGCCAGGATGCGGGAGGCCCCTACAATGAGCAGTTCTTC.

This chain links TRBV5-4 with TRBJ2-1; D not certain. V lost 1 base and J 0 bases, leaving 5 bases between the germline ends. Germline V gives CDR1 SGHNT, CDR2 YYREEE (reference sequence). The CDR3 runs 14 residues. CDR3 sequence reads: CASSLYSSYNEQFF. The CDR3 bases are TGTGCCAGCAGCTTGTATAGCTCCTACAATGAGCAGTTCTTC.

As concerns this clonotype: A much larger clonotype is one base distant, so this may be a read error. This sequence joins TRBV7-9 and TRBJ2-1, with D possibly matching TRBD1 (6 bases). The CDR3 contains 14 residues. Trimming took off 9 bases at V and 2 bases at J, with 14 bases between the two ends. CDR1 and CDR2 from the germline V gene are SEHNR and FQNEAQ (reference sequence). CDR3 bases: TGTGCCAGTTCTTATACAGGGCCCTACAATGAGCAGTTCTTC. Amino acids: CASSYTGPYNEQFF.

Points on this clonotype: Sequence at one end of the junction differs from germline and may be a read error. The V gene is TRBV28, the J gene TRBJ1-3, with D uncertain. The germline gives CDR1 MDHEN, CDR2 SYDVKM. The CDR3 is 16 amino acids. Here the CDR3 reads CASSLKSPNTGNTIYF. CDR3 coding DNA: TGTGCTAGCAGTTTAAAATCCCCGAACACTGGAAACACCATATATTTT.